This T cell receptor (beta chain) was captured by sequencing in a study of type 1 and type 2 diabetes patients. Study background: CD4+ or CD8+ T cells were positively selected from PBMCs with microbeads.

The CDR3 runs to 16 residues. Germline V gene sequence: CDR1 LNHNV, CDR2 YYDKDF (reference sequence). V lost 4 bases and J 5 bases, leaving 18 bases between the germline ends. Amplification started from genomic DNA. Amplification of the beta chain CDR3 used 30 forward and 13 reverse multiplex primers. TCRdb called the multiplex PCR reads again in MiXCR, with one record for every CDR3 protein. This table has a few hundred thousand distinct CDR3 sequences, around 50% appearing once. Concerning this clonotype: Its target is not known.

Findings of the study overall: Type 1 diabetes repertoires were significantly less diverse than type 2 diabetes ones. A median of one highly-expanded CD4+ clone, covering 3% to 4.5% of reads, occurred in type 2 diabetes. Age and gender were not matched between study groups.

The chain employs TRBV15 and TRBJ2-1; weak D call: TRBD1 (6 bases). The sample consisted of peripheral blood mononuclear cells (PBMCs). The clonotype comes from a man between 18 and 29 years old with type 2 diabetes. This CDR3 is CATSTDESTGNNEQFF. The DNA for the CDR3 is TGTGCCACCAGCACCGACGAAAGTACAGGGAACAATGAGCAGTTCTTC.